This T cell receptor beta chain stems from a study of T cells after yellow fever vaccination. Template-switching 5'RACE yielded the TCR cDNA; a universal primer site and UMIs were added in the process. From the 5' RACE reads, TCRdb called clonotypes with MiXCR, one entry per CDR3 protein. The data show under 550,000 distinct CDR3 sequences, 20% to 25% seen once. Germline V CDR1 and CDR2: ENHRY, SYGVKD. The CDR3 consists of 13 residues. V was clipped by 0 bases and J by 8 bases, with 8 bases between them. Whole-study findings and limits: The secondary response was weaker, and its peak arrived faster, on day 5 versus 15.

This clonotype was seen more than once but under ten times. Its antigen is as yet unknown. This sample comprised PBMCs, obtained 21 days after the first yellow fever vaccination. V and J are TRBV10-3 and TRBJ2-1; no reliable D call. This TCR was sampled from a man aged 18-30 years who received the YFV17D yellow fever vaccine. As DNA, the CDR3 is TGTGCCATCAGTGAGTCGAGGTCCCATGAGCAGTTCTTC. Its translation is CAISESRSHEQFF.